This T cell receptor beta chain was profiled in a study of CD8 T cells in ankylosing spondylitis. Findings of the study overall: Researchers report that disease-linked clones proved CD8+ and relatively rare in peripheral blood.

With respect to this clonotype: The antigen remains unidentified.

This CDR3 has 15 amino acids. Germline CDR1 SGHTA, CDR2 FQGTGA. The V and J ends lost 5 bases and 2 bases respectively, with 13 bases between them. TCRdb used MiXCR to reprocess the 5' RACE reads, holding one entry per CDR3 protein. The data hold 290,000 or so distinct CDR3 sequences, with roughly 20% observed a single time. Material: blood, either unsorted or a sorted T cell fraction (not recorded which). The clonotype comes from a female donor with ankylosing spondylitis or in good health (not recorded which). The chain employs TRBV7-3 and TRBJ2-1, with D hard to call. The CDR3 loop reads CASSPGPEAYNEQFF. CDR3 bases: TGTGCCAGCAGCCCCGGGCCCGAAGCCTACAATGAGCAGTTCTTC. Looking up the rest from reference TRBV7-3 and TRBJ2-1 gives the full variable domain: GAGVSQTPSNKVTEKGKYVELRCDPISGHTALYWYRQSLGQGPEFLIYFQGTGAADDSGLPNDRFFAVRPEGSVSTLKIQRTERGDSAVYLCASSPGPEAYNEQFFGPGTRLTVL.